These 28 T cell receptor beta chains originate from one sample sequenced in a study of blood T cell repertoires in COVID-19. Sequenced by immunoSEQ multiplex PCR; TCRdb stores in-frame clones only, minus some. Among about 74,000 clones listed, roughly 88% were seen once. The specimen sequenced was peripheral blood. The origin of the receptors is an elderly woman with acute or convalescent COVID-19.

The chain is built from TRBV7-3 and TRBJ2-3; 15 nucleotides agree with TRBD2. From germline, CDR1 is SGHTA and CDR2 FQGTGA. CDR3 length: 21 residues. V lost 3 bases and J lost 1; bases outside the gene matches: 14. The CDR3 reads CASSLMGTGTSGRRGTDTQYF. As DNA, the CDR3 is TGTGCCAGCAGCTTGATGGGTACCGGGACTAGCGGGAGGAGGGGCACAGATACGCAGTATTTT.

The chain is built from TRBV11-2 and TRBJ1-4; no clear D. CDR3 length equals 14 residues. Germline V CDR1 and CDR2: SGHAT, FQNNGV. V was trimmed by 5 bases and J by 8 bases, leaving 15 bases between them. The CDR3 DNA reads as TGTGCCAGCAGCGCCCCCGGGGTGACCGAAAAACTGTTTTTT. This gives the protein CASSAPGVTEKLFF.

The chain combines TRBV19 with TRBJ2-5; the match to TRBD2 covers 7 bases. Germline-derived CDR1 and CDR2 are LNHDA and SQIVND (reference sequence). This CDR3 is built from 14 residues. J was trimmed by 5 bases and V by 3 bases; bases with no gene match: 6. CDR3 bases: TGTGCCAGTAGTATCCAGCGGGGCACGGAGACCCAGTACTTC. Translated: CASSIQRGTETQYF.

The V call is TRBV7-9, the J call TRBJ2-1; 14 bases map to TRBD2. This CDR3 spans 16 amino acids. Germline V lookup: CDR1 SEHNR, CDR2 FQNEAQ (reference sequence). The V segment lost 6 bases and the J segment 9 bases; nucleotides outside the gene matches: 10. CDR3 residues: CASRRGLAGETGEQFF. CDR3 bases: TGTGCCAGCAGGAGGGGACTAGCGGGAGAGACCGGTGAGCAGTTCTTC.

CDR3 sequence reads: CASSNTYEQYF. In DNA, the CDR3 is TGTGCCAGTAGTAACACCTACGAGCAGTACTTC. The gene calls are TRBV19 and TRBJ2-7; D is ambiguous. Trimming took off 4 bases at V and 2 bases at J, with 3 bases between the two ends. Germline lookup yields CDR1 LNHDA and CDR2 SQIVND (reference sequence). This CDR3 comprises 11 residues.

The chain links TRBV14 to TRBJ1-1, with 8 nucleotides matching TRBD1. Germline-derived CDR1 and CDR2 are SGHDN and FVKESK. The CDR3 covers 15 residues. V lost 3 bases to trimming and J lost 5 bases; unmatched junction nucleotides: 8. CDR3 protein: CASSQRRQGPTEAFF. CDR3 nucleotide sequence: TGTGCCAGCAGCCAGAGGAGACAGGGGCCTACTGAAGCTTTCTTT. Looking up the rest from reference TRBV14 and TRBJ1-1 gives the full variable domain: EAGVTQFPSHSVIEKGQTVTLRCDPISGHDNLYWYRRVMGKEIKFLLHFVKESKQDESGMPNNRFLAERTGGTYSTLKVQPAELEDSGVYFCASSQRRQGPTEAFFGQGTRLTVV.

DNA of the CDR3: TGTGCCAGCAGTTTCGTCACAGGGGATGTAAATTCACCCCTCCACTTT. Residues: CASSFVTGDVNSPLHF. The chain links TRBV6-5 to TRBJ1-6, with TRBD1 matching over 7 bases. With 4 bases clipped from V and 7 bases from J, the junction kept 10 bases outside the gene matches. The CDR3 length is 16 residues. Germline V lookup: CDR1 MNHEY, CDR2 SVGAGI.

In its sample, this clone was seen once. The chain has TRBV15 and TRBJ2-1, with 8 bases matching TRBD1. Germline V gives CDR1 LNHNV, CDR2 YYDKDF (reference sequence). This CDR3 comprises 13 residues. J lost 6 bases, V lost 3 bases, and 1 base had no gene match. The CDR3 protein is CATSSDRGNEQFF. CDR3 sequence (DNA): TGTGCCACCAGCAGCGACAGGGGCAATGAGCAGTTCTTC.

The chain links TRBV30 to TRBJ1-5, with D maybe TRBD1 (5 bases). Germline CDR1 reads GTSNPN; CDR2 reads SVGIG (reference sequence). The CDR3 extends over 15 amino acids. V was trimmed by 2 bases and J by 1 base, leaving 12 bases between them. CDR3 nucleotides: TGTGCCTGGAGTCAAATCGCAGGGAGCAATCAGCCCCAGCATTTT. Translated: CAWSQIAGSNQPQHF.

The chain joins TRBV19 to TRBJ2-3, with 7 bases fitting TRBD2. Germline CDR1 is LNHDA and CDR2 is SQIVND (reference sequence). CDR3 size: 16 residues. V lost 7 bases, J lost 2 bases, and 12 bases stayed unmatched. The CDR3 DNA reads TGTGCCAGTACCCCCGTACGCGGGGGTTACACAGATACGCAGTATTTT. Amino acid sequence: CASTPVRGGYTDTQYF.

The chain links TRBV18 to TRBJ1-2, with D perhaps TRBD1 (5 bases). The V and J ends lost 8 bases and 0 bases respectively, with 13 bases between them. This CDR3 is built from 14 residues. Germline V CDR1 and CDR2: KGHSH, LQKENI. The CDR3, as DNA: TGTGCCAGCGTACGACAGCGAGCTAACTATGGCTACACCTTC. Encoded protein: CASVRQRANYGYTF.

The V and J genes are TRBV14 and TRBJ1-2; D is perhaps TRBD1 (5 bases). Trimming removed 0 bases from V and 7 bases from J, with 12 bases in between. The germline CDR1 and CDR2 sequences are SGHDN and FVKESK. The CDR3 covers 14 residues. CDR3 in DNA: TGTGCCAGCAGCCAAGATACGGGGGGTGGTGGCTACACCTTC. Protein sequence: CASSQDTGGGGYTF.

This chain joins TRBV15 and TRBJ2-7, with 7 bases matching TRBD2. The CDR3 contains 14 residues. From germline, CDR1 is LNHNV and CDR2 YYDKDF (reference sequence). The V gene end was trimmed by 0 bases and the J gene end by 3 bases; junction bases not matched to a gene: 2. The CDR3 reads CATSRDQRGYEQYF. The CDR3 bases are TGTGCCACCAGCAGAGACCAGCGGGGCTACGAGCAGTACTTC.

CDR3 coding DNA: TGTGCCAGCAGCCCCGGGGGGGGGCCTGAGCACTCCTACGAGCAGTACTTC. It codes for CASSPGGGPEHSYEQYF. The chain joins TRBV9 to TRBJ2-7, with 8 nucleotides matching TRBD2. V was pared by 4 bases and J by 0 bases, with 12 bases of the junction left unmatched. CDR3 size: 17 residues. The germline V gene has CDR1 SGDLS and CDR2 YYNGEE.

The chain couples TRBV23-1 to TRBJ1-5; no clear D. TRBV23-1 counts as an open reading frame of uncertain function. Trimming left V 1 base short and J 6 bases short, with 13 bases between. CDR3 length: 15 residues. CDR3 protein: CASSQWVRGLQPQHF. The CDR3 region has the DNA TGCGCCAGCAGTCAATGGGTACGAGGGCTTCAGCCCCAGCATTTT.

V usage is TRBV5-4 and J usage is TRBJ2-5, with TRBD1 as a possible D gene (6 bases). The V gene lost 0 bases and the J gene lost 5 bases, with 14 bases spanning the gap. CDR3 length: 15 residues. Germline V CDR1 and CDR2: SGHNT, YYREEE (reference sequence). The CDR3 coding sequence is TGTGCCAGCAGCTTGGTTGGTAGGGGGTATGAGACCCAGTACTTC. Protein product: CASSLVGRGYETQYF.

CDR3 nucleotide sequence: TGTGCCAGCAGCCAAACTAGCCAAGGCAGCAATGAGCAGTTCTTC. Translated, it gives CASSQTSQGSNEQFF. V gene TRBV14 combines with J gene TRBJ2-1, with D possibly being TRBD2 (6 bases). Trimming cost V 2 bases and J 6 bases, with 14 bases left between them. CDR3 length equals 15 residues. CDR1 SGHDN and CDR2 FVKESK come from the germline V gene.

This chain uses TRBV7-6 with TRBJ2-1, with D perhaps matching TRBD2 (6 bases). CDR1 is SGHVS, CDR2 FNYEAQ, per germline. Deletions cut 2 bases from V and 4 bases from J, with 21 bases between. The CDR3 contains 18 residues. In DNA form, the CDR3 reads TGTGCCAGCAGCTTAAGGGGATCGGGCGGGACCACATACAATGAGCAGTTCTTC. This gives the protein CASSLRGSGGTTYNEQFF.

The V gene is TRBV5-1, the J gene TRBJ2-2, with 8 nucleotides matching TRBD1. Unmatched junction bases numbered 8, after V lost 4 bases and J lost 0 bases. Germline V gives CDR1 SGHRS, CDR2 YFSETQ. The length of the CDR3 is 17 residues. CDR3 in amino acids: CASSPTPGQANTGELFF. The DNA of the CDR3 is TGCGCCAGCAGCCCAACACCGGGACAGGCGAACACCGGGGAGCTGTTTTTT.

The genes are TRBV10-3 and TRBJ1-4; D is undetermined. V lost 2 bases, J lost 8 bases, and 12 bases lay in between. The CDR3 is 14 amino acids. Germline V gene data show CDR1 as ENHRY and CDR2 as SYGVKD. The CDR3 loop reads CAISEGSIGEKLFF. Written as DNA, the CDR3 is TGTGCCATCAGTGAGGGGAGTATTGGAGAAAAACTGTTTTTT.

Here the CDR3 reads CASSVVDRGEKLFF. CDR3 DNA sequence: TGTGCCAGCAGCGTAGTCGACAGGGGGGAAAAACTGTTTTTT. V gene TRBV9 combines with J gene TRBJ1-4; 9 bases are shared with TRBD1. This CDR3 comprises 14 residues. V dropped 0 bases and J dropped 8; count of bases not matched to a gene: 2. Germline lookup yields CDR1 SGDLS and CDR2 YYNGEE.

The rearrangement links TRBV28 to TRBJ1-2; possible D gene TRBD1, 5 bases. CDR1 is MDHEN, CDR2 SYDVKM, per germline. The CDR3 is 14 residues long. V lost 5 bases to trimming and J lost 6 bases, with 16 bases between them. This chain's CDR3 is CASSRTGGADGYTF. The DNA of the CDR3 is TGTGCCAGCAGTCGTACAGGTGGGGCGGATGGCTACACCTTC.

The chain has TRBV6-5 and TRBJ2-1, with 10 bases matching TRBD2. This CDR3 contains 14 residues. Germline V CDR1 and CDR2: MNHEY, SVGAGI. The ends lost 6 bases at V and 7 bases at J; junction bases unmatched: 6. CDR3 region: CASSLAGGINEQFF. DNA of the CDR3: TGTGCCAGCAGCTTAGCGGGAGGTATTAATGAGCAGTTCTTC.

A single count supports this clone. CDR3 region: CASRGLSTDTQYF. CDR3 sequence (DNA): TGTGCCAGCAGGGGCCTGAGCACAGATACGCAGTATTTT. This rearrangement joins TRBV9 to TRBJ2-3; D gene uncertain. CDR3 length: 13 residues. Trimming stripped 5 bases from V and 0 bases from J, with 7 bases between. Looked up from germline, CDR1 is SGDLS and CDR2 is YYNGEE.

The rearrangement joins TRBV6-5 to TRBJ2-7; D gene ambiguous. Trimming removed 2 bases at V and 1 base at J, with 9 bases between. The CDR3 runs to 14 residues. Germline CDR1 and CDR2: MNHEY and SVGAGI. CDR3 DNA sequence: TGTGCCAGCAGTTACGATGGCGGATCCTACGAGCAGTACTTC. This translates into CASSYDGGSYEQYF.

The V and J genes are TRBV14 and TRBJ2-1, with 11 bases fitting TRBD2. V was pared by 4 bases and J by 6 bases, with 5 bases of the junction left unmatched. CDR1 and CDR2 (germline): SGHDN, FVKESK. CDR3 size: 15 residues. This chain's CDR3 is CASSPPTSGVNEQFF. CDR3 bases: TGTGCCAGCAGCCCACCGACTAGCGGGGTCAATGAGCAGTTCTTC.

This sequence joins TRBV10-3 and TRBJ2-3; TRBD2 matches 7 bases. Germline trimming cut 0 bases from V and 5 bases from J; bases unmatched to any gene: 8. This CDR3 has 16 amino acids. In germline, CDR1 is ENHRY, CDR2 SYGVKD. CDR3 in DNA: TGTGCCATCAGTGAGTCGGGGGGGACCACTGGAGATACGCAGTATTTT. Translated, it gives CAISESGGTTGDTQYF.

The sample holds one count of this clone. This CDR3 reads CASKNRAANEKLFF. The CDR3 DNA follows: TGTGCCAGTAAGAACAGGGCAGCTAATGAAAAACTGTTTTTT. This rearrangement joins TRBV19 to TRBJ1-4; possibly TRBD1 for D (6 bases). CDR1 LNHDA and CDR2 SQIVND come from the germline V gene (reference sequence). The CDR3 sequence is 14 residues long. Between the trimmed V and J ends, which lost 7 bases and 3 bases, there was a span of 12 bases.